Here is one T cell receptor beta chain with its context. Its matching antigen is unknown. This entry belongs to a study of shared clonotypes between healthy human individuals. Study observations and caveats: The study found roughly 5% of naive CD4 clonotypes shared across a handful of donors.

CDR1 and CDR2 from the germline V gene are SGHNT and YYREEE (reference sequence). V gave up 4 bases and J gave up 2 bases; unmatched junction bases: 10. The CDR3 contains 16 residues. When replicate PCRs were run on sorted subsets, they used 200 ng DNA, about 30,000 T cell genomes. Original analysis: Junction-only immunoSEQ sequences carried no quality scores, so filtering differed. Clones were sequenced by immunoSEQ multiplex PCR, and TCRdb holds only the in-frame ones, with some missing. The DNA was the basis for D and trimming; V, J and clone size are from that table. The table shows millions of clones, with approximately 92% occurring only once.

This receptor was taken from a man younger than 35 in good health. This chain uses TRBV5-4 with TRBJ1-1; 8 bases are a match to TRBD1. The sample was naive CD4+ T cells sorted from blood. Indicated subset: CD45RA+ positively selected. As DNA, the CDR3 is TGTGCCAGCAGCCAAGTAGGGGACAGGATAAACACTGAAGCTTTCTTT. Its protein product is CASSQVGDRINTEAFF.